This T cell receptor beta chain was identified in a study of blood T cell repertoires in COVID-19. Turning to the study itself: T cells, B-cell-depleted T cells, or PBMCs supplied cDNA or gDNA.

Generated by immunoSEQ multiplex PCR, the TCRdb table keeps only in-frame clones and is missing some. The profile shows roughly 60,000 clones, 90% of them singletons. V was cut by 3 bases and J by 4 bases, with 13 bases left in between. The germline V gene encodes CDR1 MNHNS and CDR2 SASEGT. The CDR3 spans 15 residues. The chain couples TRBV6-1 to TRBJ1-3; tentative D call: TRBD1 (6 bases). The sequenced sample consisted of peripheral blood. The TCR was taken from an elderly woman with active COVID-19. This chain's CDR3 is CASSDPPGDGNTIYF. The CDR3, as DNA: TGTGCCAGCAGTGACCCCCCAGGGGACGGAAACACCATATATTTT.